This T cell receptor (beta chain) was obtained from a study of T-cell memory formation after mild COVID-19. Study as a whole: Across donors, TCR clusters were largely donor specific. Study observations and caveats: Clones contracting across day 15 to 85 had a balanced CD4/CD8 profile; later expanding clones leaned CD4+. Most CD4+ clones that shrank were in CM and EM, while CD8+ ones turned up in EMRA. Second-wave clones that peaked on day 37 lacked confirmed SARS-CoV-2 specificity.

MiXCR was run by TCRdb on the 5' RACE reads, yielding one entry per CDR3 protein. The table lists approximately 190,000 distinct CDR3 sequences, approximately 20% of them singletons. There are a few counts of this clonotype. Its antigen is not identified. The specimen was PBMCs or a T cell subset sorted from them (not recorded which). This sequence was found in an adult woman who had mild COVID-19 (a few samples of this study predate the infection). Cell type and time point are not known.

The chain's CDR3 is CATSDPLTSGKETQYF. CDR3 nucleotides: TGTGCCACCAGTGACCCCTTGACTAGCGGGAAAGAGACCCAGTACTTC. The J gene is TRBJ2-5, the V gene TRBV24-1; 11 bases line up with TRBD2. V was pared by 4 bases and J by 3 bases, with 6 bases of the junction left unmatched. The CDR3 runs 16 residues. Germline CDR1 and CDR2: KGHDR and SFDVKD.